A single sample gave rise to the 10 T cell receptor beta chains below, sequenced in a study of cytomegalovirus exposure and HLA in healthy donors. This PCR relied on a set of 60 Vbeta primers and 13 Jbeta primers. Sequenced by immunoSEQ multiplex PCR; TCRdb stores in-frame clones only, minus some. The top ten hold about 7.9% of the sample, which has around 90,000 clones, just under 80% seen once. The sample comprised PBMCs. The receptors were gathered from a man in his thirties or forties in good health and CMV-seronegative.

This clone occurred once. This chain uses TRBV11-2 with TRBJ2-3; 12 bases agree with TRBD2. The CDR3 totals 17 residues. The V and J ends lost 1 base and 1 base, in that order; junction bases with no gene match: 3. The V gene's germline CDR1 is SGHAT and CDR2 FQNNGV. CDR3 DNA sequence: TGTGCCAGCAGCTTAGTGGCTAGCGGGAGGGGCACAGATACGCAGTATTTT. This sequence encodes CASSLVASGRGTDTQYF.

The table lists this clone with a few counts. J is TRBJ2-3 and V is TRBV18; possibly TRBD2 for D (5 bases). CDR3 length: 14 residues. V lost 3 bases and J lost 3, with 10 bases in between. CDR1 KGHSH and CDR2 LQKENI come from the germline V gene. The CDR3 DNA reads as TGTGCCAGCTCACCGTCGGGGTTGACAGATACGCAGTATTTT. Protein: CASSPSGLTDTQYF.

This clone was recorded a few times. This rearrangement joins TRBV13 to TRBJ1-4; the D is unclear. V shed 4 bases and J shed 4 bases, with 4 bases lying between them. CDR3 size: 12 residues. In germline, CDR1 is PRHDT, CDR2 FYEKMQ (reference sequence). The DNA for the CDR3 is TGTGCCAGCAGCTCTCTTAATGAAAAACTGTTTTTT. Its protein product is CASSSLNEKLFF.

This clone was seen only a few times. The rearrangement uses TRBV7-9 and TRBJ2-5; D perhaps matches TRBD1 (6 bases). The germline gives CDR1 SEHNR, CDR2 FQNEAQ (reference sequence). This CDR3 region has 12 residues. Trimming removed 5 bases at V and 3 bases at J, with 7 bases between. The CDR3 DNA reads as TGTGCCAGCAGCGGACAGAAAGAGACCCAGTACTTC. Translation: CASSGQKETQYF.

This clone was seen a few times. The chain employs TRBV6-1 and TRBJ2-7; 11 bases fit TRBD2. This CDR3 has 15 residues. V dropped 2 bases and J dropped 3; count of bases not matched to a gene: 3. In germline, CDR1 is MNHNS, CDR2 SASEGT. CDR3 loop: CASSERLAGIYEQYF. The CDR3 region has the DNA TGTGCCAGCAGTGAAAGACTAGCGGGGATCTACGAGCAGTACTTC.

CDR3 coding DNA: TGTGCCAGCAGCACCCTACAGGGGGCAGGTGAGCAGTTCTTC. Protein: CASSTLQGAGEQFF. The gene calls are TRBV7-2 and TRBJ2-1; 9 nucleotides line up with TRBD1. V dropped 5 bases and J dropped 9; count of bases not matched to a gene: 8. The CDR3 contains 14 residues. Per the germline V gene, CDR1 is SGHTA and CDR2 is FQGNSA. Using reference TRBV7-2 and TRBJ2-1 for the parts outside the CDR3, the full variable domain is GAGVSQSPSNKVTEKGKDVELRCDPISGHTALYWYRQSLGQGLEFLIYFQGNSAPDKSGLPSDRFSAERTGGSVSTLTIQRTQQEDSAVYLCASSTLQGAGEQFFGPGTRLTVL.

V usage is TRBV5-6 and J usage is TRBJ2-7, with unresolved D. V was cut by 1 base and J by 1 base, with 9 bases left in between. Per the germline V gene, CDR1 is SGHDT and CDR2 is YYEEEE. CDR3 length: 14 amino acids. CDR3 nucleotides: TGTGCCAGCAGCTTGTCCCCAGGTTCCTACGAGCAGTACTTC. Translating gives CASSLSPGSYEQYF.

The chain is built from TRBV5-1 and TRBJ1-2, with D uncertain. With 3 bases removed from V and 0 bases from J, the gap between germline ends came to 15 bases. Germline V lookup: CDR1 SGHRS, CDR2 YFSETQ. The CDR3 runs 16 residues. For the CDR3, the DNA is TGCGCCAGCAGCTCCCAATCCGGGAGCGCTAACTATGGCTACACCTTC. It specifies CASSSQSGSANYGYTF.

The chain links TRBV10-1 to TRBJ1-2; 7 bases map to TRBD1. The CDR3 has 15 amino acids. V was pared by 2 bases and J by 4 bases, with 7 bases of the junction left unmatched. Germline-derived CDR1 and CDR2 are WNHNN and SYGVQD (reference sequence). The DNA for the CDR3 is TGCGCCAGCAGTGAGGGAAGGGGACAGACCTATGGCTACACCTTC. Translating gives CASSEGRGQTYGYTF.

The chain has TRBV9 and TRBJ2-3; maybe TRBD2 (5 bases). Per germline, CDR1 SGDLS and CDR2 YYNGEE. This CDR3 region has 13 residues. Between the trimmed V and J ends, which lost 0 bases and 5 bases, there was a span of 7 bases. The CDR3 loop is CASSVEGGDTQYF. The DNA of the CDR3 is TGTGCCAGCAGCGTAGAAGGAGGAGATACGCAGTATTTT.